This TCR beta chain was sequenced for a study of early T cells in non-severe SARS-CoV-2 infection. Across the whole study: It was bulk RNA from unsorted whole blood that was sequenced, and the chains were unpaired.

Study results and limitations: A preference for anti-spike CD8 responses marked VDJdb matching, which missed private and CD4 specificities.

V was cut by 8 bases and J by 8 bases, with 18 bases left in between. This CDR3 is 14 amino acids long. Germline assignment: CDR1 MNHNY and CDR2 SVGAGI (reference sequence). Unique molecular identifier tags were affixed to discrete cDNA molecules. Via MiXCR, TCRdb re-called the 5' RACE reads, giving one row per CDR3 protein. Among 55,000 to 70,000 distinct CDR3 sequences listed, 4.9% were seen once. This clonotype has just a few counts. Its antigen is currently unknown. The sequence was obtained from an adult who was a healthcare worker with PCR-confirmed SARS-CoV-2 infection or an uninfected control (not recorded which). Sequenced sample: whole blood. V gene TRBV6-6 combines with J gene TRBJ1-4, with D perhaps TRBD1 (5 bases). CDR3 nucleotides: TGTGCCAGCCGAACCGGGGCGATAGTGGAAAAACTGTTTTTT. Translated: CASRTGAIVEKLFF.